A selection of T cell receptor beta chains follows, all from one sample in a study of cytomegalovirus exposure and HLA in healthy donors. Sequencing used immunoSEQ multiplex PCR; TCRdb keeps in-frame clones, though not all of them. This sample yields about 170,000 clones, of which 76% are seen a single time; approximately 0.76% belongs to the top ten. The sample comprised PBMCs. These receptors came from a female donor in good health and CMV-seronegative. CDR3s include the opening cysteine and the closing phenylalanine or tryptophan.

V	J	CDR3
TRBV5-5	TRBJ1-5	CASSLVGTGYAGNQPQHF
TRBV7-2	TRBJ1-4	CASSLRQGQGGEKLFF
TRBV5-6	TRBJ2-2	CASSLRDREAGELFF
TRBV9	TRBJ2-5	CASSPGVTAGREQYF
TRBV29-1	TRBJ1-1	CSVDRYTTEAFF
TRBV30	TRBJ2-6	CAWSESPGSGANVLTF
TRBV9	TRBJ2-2	CASSGSDGELFF
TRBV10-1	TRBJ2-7	CASSEPNHSSYEQYF
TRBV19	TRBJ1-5	CASTRGVLDQPQHF
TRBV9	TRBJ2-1	CASSSTLGRGGNEQFF